This T cell receptor beta chain comes out of a study of blood T cell repertoires in COVID-19 (dated by TCRdb to the early 2020s). Describing the broader study: Collaborator samples came from the United States, Italy and Spain and covered acute and convalescent phases of COVID-19. Subjects who had been exposed to COVID-19, were actively infected with it, or had recovered from it provided the deeply sampled blood TCRbeta repertoires that made up the dataset. Where available, HLA class I and class II types were taken from metadata supplied by the sample provider and were not determined by assay-based typing. The sample metadata nearly always contained a de-identified subject ID, COVID-19 status, age in years and sex. The repertoires were released in a freely available public database intended as a resource for research on the immune response to SARS-CoV-2. The samples were drawn from two sources: the first 160 participants of the ongoing ImmuneRACE study, and 1,254 subjects contributed by 6 global collaborators. The material from the prospective study consisted of cDNA or gDNA derived from T cells, B-cell-depleted T cells, or PBMCs.

From the cysteine up to the phenylalanine, the CDR3 has a length of 14 residues. Only the CDR3 region is kept as DNA, spanning 42 bases read in frame from base 1. V is reduced by 1 base and J by 12 bases, leaving a spacing of 18 bases between them. From a lookup of the germline V gene, CDR1 and CDR2 are SGHVS and FQNEAQ. TCRbeta CDR3 regions were amplified from genomic DNA by means of the immunoSEQ Assay, a bias-controlled multiplex PCR. In the source study's methods: The number of nucleated cells in each sample was estimated from the amplification of reference gene primers within the assay. To quantify the absolute abundance of each unique TCRbeta CDR3 rearrangement, sequence reads were collapsed and filtered. For each sample, productive Simpson clonality was calculated as the square root of Simpson's diversity index over productive rearrangements. TCRdb's version of the immuneACCESS table is confined to in-frame rearrangements and falls short of the full clone set. An unresolved V gene accounts for under half of the shortfall where checked; the remainder is of unknown origin. D and trimming were read from the DNA, whereas the V and J calls and clone size are those reported in that table. For this sample the table gives more than 350,000 clones, of which roughly 89% were detected only once. The ten largest clones represent 10% of the sample.

Summary of the overall study and its limitations: The amount of clinical and demographic metadata varied by source and participant and was provided uncurated.

With respect to this clone: Its antigen has not been determined. Per-nucleotide qualities are absent, and no much larger clonotype sits a single base away.

Participants in the prospective study were aged about 18 to 95 years, lived in some 24 United States geographic areas, and enrolled through a virtual design. In the prospective study, cohorts were assigned on the basis of participant-reported clinical history obtained from a screening survey and a study questionnaire. For ImmuneRACE Cohort 3, a participant was defined as recovered based on two consecutive negative NP/OP PCR tests, clearance by a healthcare professional, or resolution of symptoms. In the prospective study, whole blood, serum and a nasopharyngeal or oropharyngeal swab were collected from each participant by mobile phlebotomists. Over a roughly two-month period, participants in the prospective study had the option of providing additional blood draws and questionnaires. Before DNA extraction, prospective study blood samples were shipped either frozen or at room temperature.

Source material: PBMCs or T cells enriched from blood (not recorded which). This chain is built from TRBV7-8 and TRBJ1-1; 5 matching bases give a weak D call of TRBD1. The sequence came from a woman aged 45-65 years who had recovered from COVID-19. At the DNA level, the sequence is TGTGCCAGCAGCTTAGAGCCCAGGGTCGGTGTGCCTTTCTTT. Its protein product is CASSLEPRVGVPFF.